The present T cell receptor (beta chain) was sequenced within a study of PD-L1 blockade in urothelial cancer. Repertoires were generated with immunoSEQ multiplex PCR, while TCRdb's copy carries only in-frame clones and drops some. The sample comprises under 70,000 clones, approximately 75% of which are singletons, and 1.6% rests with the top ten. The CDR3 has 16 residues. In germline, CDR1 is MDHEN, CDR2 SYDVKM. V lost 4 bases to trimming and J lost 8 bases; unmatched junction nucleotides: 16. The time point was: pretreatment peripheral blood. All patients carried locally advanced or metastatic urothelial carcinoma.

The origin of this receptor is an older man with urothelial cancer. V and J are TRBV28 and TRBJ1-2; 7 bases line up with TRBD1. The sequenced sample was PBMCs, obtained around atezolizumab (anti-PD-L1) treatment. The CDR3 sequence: CASSSGGLGYSGGYTF. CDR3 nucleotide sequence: TGTGCCAGCAGTTCAGGGGGGCTGGGTTATTCGGGCGGCTACACCTTC.